One sample yielded the 13 T cell receptor beta chains listed below, sequenced in a study of technical replicates of blood from a handful of donors. Assay used: immunoSEQ multiplex PCR; TCRdb lists only in-frame clones, some missing. The repertoire includes approximately 82,000 clones, 80% to 95% of them detected once, and about 0.35% sits in the top ten. Sequencing was carried out using T cells isolated from PBMCs. These receptors were taken from a human donor in good health. Some clones in this sample may be carry-over from other donors' samples.

The chain carries TRBV11-2 and TRBJ2-7; D may be TRBD2 (6 bases). Germline CDR1 and CDR2: SGHAT and FQNNGV. The CDR3 has 14 residues. V shed 0 bases and J shed 7 bases, with 13 bases lying between them. The DNA of the CDR3 is TGTGCCAGCAGCTTAGAGGGAGGCCTGGGGGAGCAGTACTTC. Translation gives CASSLEGGLGEQYF.

CDR3 in amino acids: CASSPGVGSGEEDNDEQFF. The CDR3 DNA is TGTGCCAGCAGCCCCGGGGTTGGTAGCGGGGAGGAAGACAATGATGAGCAGTTCTTC. The rearrangement joins TRBV11-3 to TRBJ2-1, with 8 bases aligning to TRBD2. CDR1 is SGHNT and CDR2 is YENEEA in the germline V gene. The V segment lost 5 bases and the J segment 8 bases; nucleotides outside the gene matches: 23. This CDR3 region has 19 residues. The full variable domain, its missing parts supplied by reference TRBV11-3 and TRBJ2-1, is EAGVVQSPRYKIIEKKQPVAFWCNPISGHNTLYWYLQNLGQGPELLIRYENEEAVDDSQLPKDRFSAERLKGVDSTLKIQPAELGDSAVYLCASSPGVGSGEEDNDEQFFGPGTRLTVL.

In this sample, this clone turned up once. The CDR3 here is CASSQEEGFGYTF. The CDR3, as DNA: TGTGCCAGCAGCCAAGAGGAGGGTTTCGGCTACACCTTC. This chain joins TRBV14 and TRBJ1-2; D is unresolved. V was cut by 0 bases and J by 8 bases, with 10 bases left in between. The germline CDR1 and CDR2 sequences are SGHDN and FVKESK. The CDR3 extends over 13 amino acids.

The V and J genes are TRBV30 and TRBJ2-1; weak D call: TRBD1 (5 bases). Per the germline V gene, CDR1 is GTSNPN and CDR2 is SVGIG (reference sequence). The CDR3 has 18 residues. With 3 bases removed from V and 1 base from J, the gap between germline ends came to 22 bases. The CDR3 nucleotides are TGTGCCTGGAGAGGGGTAGTATATGGGGCGAGATCCTACAATGAGCAGTTCTTC. Protein sequence: CAWRGVVYGARSYNEQFF. The full variable domain, with the rest looked up from reference TRBV30 and TRBJ2-1, is SQTIHQWPATLVQPVGSPLSLECTVEGTSNPNLYWYRQAAGRGLQLLFYSVGIGQISSEVPQNLSASRPQDRQFILSSKKLLLSDSGFYLCAWRGVVYGARSYNEQFFGPGTRLTVL.

This clone was counted only a few times. This chain connects TRBV7-9 to TRBJ1-1; possible D gene TRBD1, 5 bases. CDR3 length: 13 residues. Trimming shortened V by 7 bases and J by 1 base, and 10 bases separated the two germline ends. Germline-derived CDR1 and CDR2 are SEHNR and FQNEAQ (reference sequence). CDR3 sequence reads: CASTATGNTEAFF. DNA for the CDR3: TGTGCCAGCACCGCCACAGGGAACACTGAAGCTTTCTTT. Supplemented by reference TRBV7-9 and TRBJ1-1, the full variable domain reads DTGVSQNPRHKITKRGQNVTFRCDPISEHNRLYWYRQTLGQGPEFLTYFQNEAQLEKSRLLSDRFSAERPKGSFSTLEIQRTEQGDSAMYLCASTATGNTEAFFGQGTRLTVV.

The chain recombines TRBV5-1 with TRBJ1-2, with D perhaps TRBD1 (5 bases). CDR3 size: 15 residues. V was clipped by 0 bases and J by 2 bases, with 11 bases between them. The germline V gene encodes CDR1 SGHRS and CDR2 YFSETQ. CDR3 region: CASSLGGLTNYGYTF. CDR3 in DNA: TGCGCCAGCAGCTTGGGGGGACTTACGAACTATGGCTACACCTTC.

The genes are TRBV6-5 and TRBJ1-6, with a possible D match to TRBD1 (6 bases). The CDR3 sequence is 14 residues long. CDR1 is MNHEY, CDR2 SVGAGI, per germline. Trimming shortened V by 5 bases and J by 11 bases, and 16 bases separated the two germline ends. CDR3 sequence: CASSGQGQGAPLHF. In nucleotides, the CDR3 is TGTGCCAGCAGTGGCCAGGGGCAGGGCGCACCCCTCCACTTT.

The chain employs TRBV5-6 and TRBJ2-3, with 8 bases aligning to TRBD2. The V and J ends lost 0 bases and 4 bases, in that order; junction bases with no gene match: 7. This CDR3 is built from 16 residues. Germline CDR1 reads SGHDT; CDR2 reads YYEEEE. The DNA for the CDR3 is TGTGCCAGCAGCTTGGTTAGCGGGGCCGGGGCAGATACGCAGTATTTT. Translated, it gives CASSLVSGAGADTQYF.

The chain uses TRBV28 and TRBJ2-1; a possible D gene is TRBD2 (6 bases). There are 14 residues in the CDR3. Germline V gene sequence: CDR1 MDHEN, CDR2 SYDVKM. Deletions cut 5 bases from V and 14 bases from J, with 22 bases between. Here the CDR3 reads CASSVQAGPSREFF. The CDR3 nucleotides are TGTGCCAGCAGTGTTCAGGCGGGACCTAGTAGGGAGTTCTTC.

The chain has TRBV7-9 and TRBJ1-2; D may be TRBD1 (6 bases). Germline V gene data show CDR1 as SEHNR and CDR2 as FQNEAQ (reference sequence). V lost 4 bases and J lost 7, with 10 bases in between. The CDR3 is 12 amino acids. CDR3 residues: CASSSGVVGYTF. CDR3 in DNA: TGTGCCAGCAGCTCAGGGGTTGTTGGCTACACCTTC. The full variable domain, with the rest looked up from reference TRBV7-9 and TRBJ1-2, is DTGVSQNPRHKITKRGQNVTFRCDPISEHNRLYWYRQTLGQGPEFLTYFQNEAQLEKSRLLSDRFSAERPKGSFSTLEIQRTEQGDSAMYLCASSSGVVGYTFGSGTRLTVV.

The rearrangement uses TRBV5-1 and TRBJ2-7, with 9 bases aligning to TRBD1. The length of the CDR3 is 16 residues. CDR1 and CDR2 (germline): SGHRS, YFSETQ. V was pared by 2 bases and J by 3 bases, with 9 bases of the junction left unmatched. Written as DNA, the CDR3 is TGCGCCAGCAGCTTCCTCTCGGGACAGGGAATCTACGAGCAGTACTTC. Its translation is CASSFLSGQGIYEQYF.

This clone was detected only once. The chain has TRBV19 and TRBJ2-7; a possible D gene is TRBD2 (6 bases). Germline assignment: CDR1 LNHDA and CDR2 SQIVND (reference sequence). This CDR3 region has 15 residues. V was shortened by 5 bases and J by 4 bases, with 18 bases between the two germline ends. As DNA, the CDR3 is TGTGCCAGTAGTCCGGGTCGGGAGTATTTGTACGAGCAGTACTTC. Translating gives CASSPGREYLYEQYF.

The rearrangement uses TRBV5-5 and TRBJ1-5, with D tentatively TRBD1 (5 bases). The CDR3 totals 13 residues. CDR1 is SGHKS and CDR2 is YYEKEE in the germline V gene (reference sequence). V was shortened by 2 bases and J by 4 bases, with 7 bases between the two germline ends. The CDR3, as DNA: TGTGCCAGCAGCTTTTCAGGGAATCAGCCCCAGCATTTT. Its translation is CASSFSGNQPQHF.